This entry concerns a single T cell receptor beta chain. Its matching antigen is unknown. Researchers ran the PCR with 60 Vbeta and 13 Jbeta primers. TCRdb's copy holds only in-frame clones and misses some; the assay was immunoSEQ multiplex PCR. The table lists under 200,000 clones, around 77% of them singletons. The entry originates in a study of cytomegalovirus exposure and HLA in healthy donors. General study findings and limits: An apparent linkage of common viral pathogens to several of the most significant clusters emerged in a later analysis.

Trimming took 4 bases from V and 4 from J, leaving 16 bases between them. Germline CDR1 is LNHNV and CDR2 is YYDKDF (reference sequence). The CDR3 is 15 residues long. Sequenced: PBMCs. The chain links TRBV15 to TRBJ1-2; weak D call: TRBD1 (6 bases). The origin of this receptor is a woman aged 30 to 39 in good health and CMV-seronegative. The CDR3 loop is CATSISGTIGYGYTF. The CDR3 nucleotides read TGTGCCACCAGCATTTCCGGGACAATCGGCTATGGCTACACCTTC.